This T cell receptor (beta chain) was obtained from a study of Ad26.COV2.S vaccination and SARS-CoV-2 variants. Study-level points and caveats: After vaccination, reports described spike-specific CD8+ and CD4+ T cell responses as showing substantial breadth.

Note on this clone: Its antigen remains unidentified.

Germline CDR1 and CDR2: SGHTS and YDEGEE. The CDR3 contains 16 residues. With 0 bases removed from V and 5 bases from J, the gap between germline ends came to 15 bases. Method: immunoSEQ multiplex PCR; TCRdb's copy keeps in-frame clones and lacks some. This sample has some 39,000 clones, with approximately 80% found just once. This specimen was peripheral blood, taken after recovery from COVID-19. The gene calls are TRBV5-8 and TRBJ1-5; possibly TRBD1 for D (6 bases). This TCR derives from a human donor who had recovered from COVID-19. In nucleotides, the CDR3 is TGTGCCAGCAGCTTGGACGGGGGGCCCGGGCATCAGCCCCAGCATTTT. Translated, it gives CASSLDGGPGHQPQHF.